The clone carrying this T cell receptor (beta chain) has just a few counts. Its antigen is unknown. It was with unique molecular identifiers that the TCRbeta library was prepared. TCRdb re-called the PCR reads with MiXCR, one entry per CDR3 protein. The data show 670,000 or so distinct CDR3 sequences, roughly 13% seen once. V dropped 0 bases and J dropped 2 bases, with 9 bases sitting between them. Per germline, CDR1 SEHNR and CDR2 FQNEAQ (reference sequence). The CDR3 contains 15 residues. This sample is drawn from a study of T-cell reconstitution after alpha-beta-depleted transplantation in children. Study-level results: Expanded graft clones, several hundred of them, were reportedly the source of alpha-beta T cells about two months after transplant. Fresh T-cell production supplied most of the T-cell counts and diversity seen one year after transplant.

The chain recombines TRBV7-9 with TRBJ2-3; D remains unclear. The origin of this receptor is a girl aged 2 to 10 with congenital amegakaryocytic thrombocytopenia, due to receive a stem cell transplant. Sequenced here: PBMCs, sampled before TCRalphabeta/CD19-depleted stem cell transplant. The CDR3 sequence: CASSLAEQSTDTQYF. The CDR3, as DNA: TGTGCCAGCAGCTTAGCGGAGCAGTCCACAGATACGCAGTATTTT.